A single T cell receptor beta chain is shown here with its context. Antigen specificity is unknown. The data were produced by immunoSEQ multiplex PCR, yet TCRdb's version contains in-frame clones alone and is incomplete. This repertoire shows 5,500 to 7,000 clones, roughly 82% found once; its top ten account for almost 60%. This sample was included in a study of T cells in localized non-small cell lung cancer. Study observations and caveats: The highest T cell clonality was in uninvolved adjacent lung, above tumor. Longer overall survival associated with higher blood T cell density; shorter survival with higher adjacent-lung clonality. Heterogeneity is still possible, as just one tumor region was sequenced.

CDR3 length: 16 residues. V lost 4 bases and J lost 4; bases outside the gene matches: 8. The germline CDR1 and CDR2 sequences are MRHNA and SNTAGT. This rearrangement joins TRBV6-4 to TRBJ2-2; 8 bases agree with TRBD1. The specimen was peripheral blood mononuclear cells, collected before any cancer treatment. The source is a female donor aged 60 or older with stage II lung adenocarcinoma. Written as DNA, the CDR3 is TGTGCCAGCAGTGGGCAGGGGGCCGGCGGCACCGGGGAGCTGTTTTTT. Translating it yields CASSGQGAGGTGELFF.